There are many counts of the clone carrying this TCR beta chain. Its target is not known. The CDR3 covers 14 residues. V was trimmed by 2 bases and J by 1 base, leaving 11 bases between them. Germline values: CDR1 DFQATT, CDR2 SNEGSKA (reference sequence). This entry comes from a study of T-cell reconstitution after alpha-beta-depleted transplantation in children. Findings and limits, study-wide: Reportedly, only several hundred clones from non-depleted graft cells drove alpha-beta T-cell counts at about two months. T-cell numbers and diversity one year post-transplant derived largely from freshly generated T cells. For some patients, TCRbeta diversity was high at day 60 because of recipient T cells and thymic progenitors that survived.

A TCRbeta library incorporating unique molecular identifiers was prepared. TCRdb reanalysed the PCR reads using MiXCR and keeps one entry per CDR3 protein. The profile shows around 300,000 distinct CDR3 sequences, around 10% of them singletons. This receptor was obtained from a boy under two years old with acute myeloid leukemia, due to receive a stem cell transplant. The rearrangement uses TRBV20-1 and TRBJ1-1; weak D call: TRBD1 (6 bases). The source was PBMCs, collected before TCRalphabeta/CD19-depleted stem cell transplant. The CDR3 DNA is TGCAGTGCTAGAACAGGGTCCCCGAACACTGAAGCTTTCTTT. This codes for CSARTGSPNTEAFF.